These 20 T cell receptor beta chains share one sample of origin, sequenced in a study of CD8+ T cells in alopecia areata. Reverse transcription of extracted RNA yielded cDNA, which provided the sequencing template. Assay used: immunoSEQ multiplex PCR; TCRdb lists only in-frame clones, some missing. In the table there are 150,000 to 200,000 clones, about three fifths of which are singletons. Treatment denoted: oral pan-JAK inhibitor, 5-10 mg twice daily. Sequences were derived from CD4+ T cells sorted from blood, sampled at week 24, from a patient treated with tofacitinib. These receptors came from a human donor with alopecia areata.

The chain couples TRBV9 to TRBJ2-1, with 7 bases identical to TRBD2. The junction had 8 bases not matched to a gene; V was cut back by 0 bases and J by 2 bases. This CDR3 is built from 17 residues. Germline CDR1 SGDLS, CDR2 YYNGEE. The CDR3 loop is CASSVAGGTSTYNEQFF. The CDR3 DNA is TGTGCCAGCAGCGTAGCGGGGGGTACATCAACCTACAATGAGCAGTTCTTC.

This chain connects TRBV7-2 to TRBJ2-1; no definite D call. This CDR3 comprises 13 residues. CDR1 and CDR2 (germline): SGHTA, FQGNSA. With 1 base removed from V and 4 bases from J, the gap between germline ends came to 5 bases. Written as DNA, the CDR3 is TGTGCCAGCAGCTTAGGGCAATACAATGAGCAGTTCTTC. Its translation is CASSLGQYNEQFF.

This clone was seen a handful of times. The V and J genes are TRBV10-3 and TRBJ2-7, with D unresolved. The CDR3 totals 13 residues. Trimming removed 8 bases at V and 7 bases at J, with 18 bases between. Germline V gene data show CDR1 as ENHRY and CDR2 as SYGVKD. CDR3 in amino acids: CAIGPAGETEQYF. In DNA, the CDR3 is TGTGCCATCGGGCCCGCTGGGGAAACAGAGCAGTACTTC.

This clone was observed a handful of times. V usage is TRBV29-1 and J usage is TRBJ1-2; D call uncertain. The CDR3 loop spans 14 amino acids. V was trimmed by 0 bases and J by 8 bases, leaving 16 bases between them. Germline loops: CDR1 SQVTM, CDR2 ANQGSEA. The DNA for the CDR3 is TGCAGCGTTGAAGAAGGCGGTTGGGGAGGCGGCTACACCTTC. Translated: CSVEEGGWGGGYTF. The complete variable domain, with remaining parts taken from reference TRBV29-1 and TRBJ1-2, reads SAVISQKPSRDICQRGTSLTIQCQVDSQVTMMFWYRQQPGQSLTLIATANQGSEATYESGFVIDKFPISRPNLTFSTLTVSNMSPEDSSIYLCSVEEGGWGGGYTFGSGTRLTVV.

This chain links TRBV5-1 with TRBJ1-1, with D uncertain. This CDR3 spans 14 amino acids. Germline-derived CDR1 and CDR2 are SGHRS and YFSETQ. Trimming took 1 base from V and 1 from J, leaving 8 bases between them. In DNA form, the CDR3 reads TGCGCCAGCAGCTTGAGTGCGGCGAACACTGAAGCTTTCTTT. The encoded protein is CASSLSAANTEAFF.

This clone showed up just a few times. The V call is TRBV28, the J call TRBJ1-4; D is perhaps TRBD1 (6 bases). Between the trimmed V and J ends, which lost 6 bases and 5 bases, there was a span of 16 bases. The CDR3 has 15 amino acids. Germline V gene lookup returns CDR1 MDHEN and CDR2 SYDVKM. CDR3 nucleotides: TGTGCCAGCAGCCCTCCGGGGAGGGGGAATGAAAAACTGTTTTTT. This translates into CASSPPGRGNEKLFF.

CDR3 nucleotide sequence: TGCGCCAGCAGCCAAGGGACAAGCTACTCCTACAATGAGCAGTTCTTC. Amino acids: CASSQGTSYSYNEQFF. This rearrangement joins TRBV4-3 to TRBJ2-1; possible D gene TRBD1, 5 bases. The CDR3 sequence is 16 residues long. Germline CDR1 is LGHNA and CDR2 is YSLEER. V lost 1 base, J lost 0 bases, and 10 bases lay in between.

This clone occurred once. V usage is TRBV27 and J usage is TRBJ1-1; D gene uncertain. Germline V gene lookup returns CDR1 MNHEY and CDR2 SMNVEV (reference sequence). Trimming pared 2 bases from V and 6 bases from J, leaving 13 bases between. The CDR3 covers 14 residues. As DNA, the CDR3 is TGTGCCAGCAGTTTAGGGGTTACCAAGGCTGAAGCTTTCTTT. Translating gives CASSLGVTKAEAFF.

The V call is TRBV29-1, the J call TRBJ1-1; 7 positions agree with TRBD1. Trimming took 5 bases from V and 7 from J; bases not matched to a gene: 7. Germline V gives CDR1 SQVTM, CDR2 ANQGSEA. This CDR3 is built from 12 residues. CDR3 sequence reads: CSVITGVDEAFF. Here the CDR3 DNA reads TGCAGCGTTATCACAGGGGTGGATGAAGCTTTCTTT.

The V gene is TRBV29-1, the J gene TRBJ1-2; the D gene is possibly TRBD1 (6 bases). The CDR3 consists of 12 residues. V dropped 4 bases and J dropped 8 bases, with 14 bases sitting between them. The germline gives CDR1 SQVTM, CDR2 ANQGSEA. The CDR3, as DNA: TGCAGCGTTGGTGACAGGCAAGAGGGCTACACCTTC. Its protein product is CSVGDRQEGYTF.

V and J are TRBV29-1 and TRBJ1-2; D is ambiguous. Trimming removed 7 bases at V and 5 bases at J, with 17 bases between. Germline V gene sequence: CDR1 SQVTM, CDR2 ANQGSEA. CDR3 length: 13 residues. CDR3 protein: CSDQSASGYGYTF. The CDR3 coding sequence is TGCAGCGATCAAAGTGCGAGTGGATATGGCTACACCTTC.

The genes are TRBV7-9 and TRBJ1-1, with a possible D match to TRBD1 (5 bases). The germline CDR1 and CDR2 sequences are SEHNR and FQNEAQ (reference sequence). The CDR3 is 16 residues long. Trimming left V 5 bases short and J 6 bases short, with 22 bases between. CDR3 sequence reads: CASSPQTGTKGPEAFF. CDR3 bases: TGTGCCAGCAGCCCCCAAACTGGGACTAAAGGGCCTGAAGCTTTCTTT.

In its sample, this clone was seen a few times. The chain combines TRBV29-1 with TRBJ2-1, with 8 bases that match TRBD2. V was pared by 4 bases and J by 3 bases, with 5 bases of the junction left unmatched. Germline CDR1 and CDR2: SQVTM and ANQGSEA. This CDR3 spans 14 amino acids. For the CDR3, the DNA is TGCAGCGTTGTTTTGCGGGGGGACTACAATGAGCAGTTCTTC. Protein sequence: CSVVLRGDYNEQFF.

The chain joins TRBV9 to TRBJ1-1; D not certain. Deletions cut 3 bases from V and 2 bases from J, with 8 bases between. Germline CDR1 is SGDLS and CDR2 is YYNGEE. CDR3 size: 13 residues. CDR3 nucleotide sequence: TGTGCCAGCAGCGGCATAGGCAACACTGAAGCTTTCTTT. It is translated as CASSGIGNTEAFF. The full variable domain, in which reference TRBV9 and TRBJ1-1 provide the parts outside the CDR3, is DSGVTQTPKHLITATGQRVTLRCSPRSGDLSVYWYQQSLDQGLQFLIQYYNGEERAKGNILERFSAQQFPDLHSELNLSSLELGDSALYFCASSGIGNTEAFFGQGTRLTVV.

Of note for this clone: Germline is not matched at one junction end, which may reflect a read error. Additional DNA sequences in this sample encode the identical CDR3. The CDR3 coding sequence is TGCAGCGTTGATTCGGCAAACACTGAAGCTTTTTTT. Its protein product is CSVDSANTEAFF. V usage is TRBV29-1 and J usage is TRBJ1-1; D unresolved. CDR3 size: 12 residues. Germline CDR1 SQVTM, CDR2 ANQGSEA.

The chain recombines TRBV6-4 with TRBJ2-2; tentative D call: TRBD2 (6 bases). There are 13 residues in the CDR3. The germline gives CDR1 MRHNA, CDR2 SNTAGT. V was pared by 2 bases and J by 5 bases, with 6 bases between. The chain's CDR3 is CASSDGRTGELFF. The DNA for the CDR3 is TGTGCCAGCAGTGACGGGAGGACCGGGGAGCTGTTTTTT.

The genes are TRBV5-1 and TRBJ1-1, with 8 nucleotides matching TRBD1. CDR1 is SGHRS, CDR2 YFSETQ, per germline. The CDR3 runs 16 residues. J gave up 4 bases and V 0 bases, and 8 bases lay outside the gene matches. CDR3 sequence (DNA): TGCGCCAGCAGCTTGGACGGACAGGGCTTCGGCACTGAAGCTTTCTTT. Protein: CASSLDGQGFGTEAFF. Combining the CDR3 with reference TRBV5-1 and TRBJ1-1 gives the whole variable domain KAGVTQTPRYLIKTRGQQVTLSCSPISGHRSVSWYQQTPGQGLQFLFEYFSETQRNKGNFPGRFSGRQFSNSRSEMNVSTLELGDSALYLCASSLDGQGFGTEAFFGQGTRLTVV.

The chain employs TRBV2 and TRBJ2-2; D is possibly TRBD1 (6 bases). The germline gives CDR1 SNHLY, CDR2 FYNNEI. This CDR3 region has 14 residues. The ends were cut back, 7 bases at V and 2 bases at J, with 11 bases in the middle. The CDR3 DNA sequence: TGTGCCAGCAACGTACAGGGTAACACCGGGGAGCTGTTTTTT. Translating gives CASNVQGNTGELFF.

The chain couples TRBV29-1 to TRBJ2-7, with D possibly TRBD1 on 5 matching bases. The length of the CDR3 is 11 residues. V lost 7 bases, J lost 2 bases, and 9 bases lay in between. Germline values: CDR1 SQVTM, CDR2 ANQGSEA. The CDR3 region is CSAGSTYEQYF. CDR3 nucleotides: TGCAGCGCAGGGTCCACCTACGAGCAGTACTTC.

The CDR3 spells CASSPSAVTSYEQYF. The DNA for the CDR3 is TGTGCCAGCAGCCCCTCGGCGGTTACGTCCTACGAGCAGTACTTC. The rearrangement links TRBV7-2 to TRBJ2-7; D ambiguous. This CDR3 contains 15 residues. Germline V gene data show CDR1 as SGHTA and CDR2 as FQGNSA. Deletions cut 5 bases from V and 1 base from J, with 15 bases between.